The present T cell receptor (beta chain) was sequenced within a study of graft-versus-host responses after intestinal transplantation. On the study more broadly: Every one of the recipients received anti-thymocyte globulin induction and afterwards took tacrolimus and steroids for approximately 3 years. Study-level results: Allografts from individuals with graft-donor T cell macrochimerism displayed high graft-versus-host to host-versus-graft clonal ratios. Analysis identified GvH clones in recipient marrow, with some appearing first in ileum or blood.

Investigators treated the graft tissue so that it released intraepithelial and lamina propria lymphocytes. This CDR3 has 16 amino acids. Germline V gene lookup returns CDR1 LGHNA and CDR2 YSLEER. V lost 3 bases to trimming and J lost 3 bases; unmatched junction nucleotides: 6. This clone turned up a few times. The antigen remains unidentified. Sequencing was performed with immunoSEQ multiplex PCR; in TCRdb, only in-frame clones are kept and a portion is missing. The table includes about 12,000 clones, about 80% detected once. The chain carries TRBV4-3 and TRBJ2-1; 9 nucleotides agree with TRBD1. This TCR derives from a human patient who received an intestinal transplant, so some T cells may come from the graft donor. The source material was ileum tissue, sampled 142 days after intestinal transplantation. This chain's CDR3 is CASSQGTGSLYNEQFF. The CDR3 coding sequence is TGCGCCAGCAGCCAGGGGACAGGGAGTCTCTACAATGAGCAGTTCTTC.